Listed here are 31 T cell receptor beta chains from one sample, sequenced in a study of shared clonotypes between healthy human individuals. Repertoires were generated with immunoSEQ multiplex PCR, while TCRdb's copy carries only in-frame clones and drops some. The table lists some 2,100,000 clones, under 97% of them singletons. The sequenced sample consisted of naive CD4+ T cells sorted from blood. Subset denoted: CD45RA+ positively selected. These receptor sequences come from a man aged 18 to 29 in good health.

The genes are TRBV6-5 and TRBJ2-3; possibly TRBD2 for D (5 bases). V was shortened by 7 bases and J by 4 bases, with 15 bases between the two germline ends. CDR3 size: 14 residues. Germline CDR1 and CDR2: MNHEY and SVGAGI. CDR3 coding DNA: TGTGCCAGCACCCGAGGTCGGGGTTCAGATACGCAGTATTTT. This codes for CASTRGRGSDTQYF.

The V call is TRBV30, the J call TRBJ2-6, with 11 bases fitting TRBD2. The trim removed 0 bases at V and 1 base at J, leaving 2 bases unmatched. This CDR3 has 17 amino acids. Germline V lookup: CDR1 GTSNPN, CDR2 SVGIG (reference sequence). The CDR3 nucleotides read TGTGCCTGGAGTGTTCTAGCGGGAGGATCTGGGGCCAACGTCCTGACTTTC. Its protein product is CAWSVLAGGSGANVLTF.

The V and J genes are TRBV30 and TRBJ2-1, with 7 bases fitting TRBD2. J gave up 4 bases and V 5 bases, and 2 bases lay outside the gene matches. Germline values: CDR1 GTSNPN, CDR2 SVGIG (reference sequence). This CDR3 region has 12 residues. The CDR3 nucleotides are TGTGCCTGGGTGGGGGGGTACAATGAGCAGTTCTTC. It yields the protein CAWVGGYNEQFF.

In nucleotides, the CDR3 is TGCAGCGTTGAGATAGGGCTCCGAGGAGAGTTCTTC. It is translated as CSVEIGLRGEFF. The V call is TRBV29-1, the J call TRBJ2-1; D remains unclear. The V gene lost 3 bases and the J gene lost 14 bases, with 17 bases spanning the gap. CDR1 SQVTM and CDR2 ANQGSEA come from the germline V gene. The CDR3 is made up of 12 amino acids.

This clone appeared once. The CDR3 sequence: CASSESGGRSYNEQFF. The CDR3 DNA reads TGTGCCAGCAGTGAAAGTGGGGGTCGCTCCTACAATGAGCAGTTCTTC. The rearrangement joins TRBV2 to TRBJ2-1; D may be TRBD1 or TRBD2 (5 bases each). The CDR3 is 16 amino acids. The V gene's germline CDR1 is SNHLY and CDR2 FYNNEI. V lost 2 bases, J lost 0 bases, and 11 bases lay in between.

The CDR3: CASSLAREETQYF. The CDR3 region has the DNA TGTGCCAGCAGCTTAGCCAGAGAAGAGACCCAGTACTTC. The chain carries TRBV11-2 and TRBJ2-5; D uncertain. The V end was cut by 1 base, the J end by 3 bases, with 6 bases between. The V gene's germline CDR1 is SGHAT and CDR2 FQNNGV. The CDR3 loop spans 13 amino acids.

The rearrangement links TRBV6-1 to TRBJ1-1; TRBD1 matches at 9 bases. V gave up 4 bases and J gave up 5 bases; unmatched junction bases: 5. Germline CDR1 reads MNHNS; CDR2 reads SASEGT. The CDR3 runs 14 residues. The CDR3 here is CASSVTQGATEAFF. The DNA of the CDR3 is TGTGCCAGCAGTGTAACACAGGGGGCGACTGAAGCTTTCTTT.

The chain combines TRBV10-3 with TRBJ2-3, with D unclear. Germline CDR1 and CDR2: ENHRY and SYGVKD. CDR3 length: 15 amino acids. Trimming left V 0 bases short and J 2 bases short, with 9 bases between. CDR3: CAISESAQDTDTQYF. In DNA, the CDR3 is TGTGCCATCAGTGAGTCGGCCCAGGACACAGATACGCAGTATTTT.

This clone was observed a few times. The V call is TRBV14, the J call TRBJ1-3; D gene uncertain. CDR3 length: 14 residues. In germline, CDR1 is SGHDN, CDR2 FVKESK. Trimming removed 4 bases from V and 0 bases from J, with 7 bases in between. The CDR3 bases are TGTGCCAGCAGCCCCACAGTCTCTGGAAACACCATATATTTT. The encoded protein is CASSPTVSGNTIYF.

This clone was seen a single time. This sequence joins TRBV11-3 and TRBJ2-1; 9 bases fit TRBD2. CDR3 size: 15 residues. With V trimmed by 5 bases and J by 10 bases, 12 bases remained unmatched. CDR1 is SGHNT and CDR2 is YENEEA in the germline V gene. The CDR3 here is CASSQGREGQEEQFF. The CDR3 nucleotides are TGTGCCAGCAGCCAGGGGCGGGAGGGCCAAGAGGAGCAGTTCTTC.

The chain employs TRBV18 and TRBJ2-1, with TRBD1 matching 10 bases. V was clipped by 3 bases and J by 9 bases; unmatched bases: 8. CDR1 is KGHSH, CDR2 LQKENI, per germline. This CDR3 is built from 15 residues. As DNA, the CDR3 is TGTGCCAGCTCACCGGACAGGGGGGTTGAAGGTGAGCAGTTCTTC. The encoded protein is CASSPDRGVEGEQFF.

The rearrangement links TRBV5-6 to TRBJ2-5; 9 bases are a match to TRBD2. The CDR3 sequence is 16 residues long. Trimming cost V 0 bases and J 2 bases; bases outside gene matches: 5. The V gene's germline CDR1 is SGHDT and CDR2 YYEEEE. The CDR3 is CASSLGAGGQQETQYF. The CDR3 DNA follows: TGTGCCAGCAGCTTGGGTGCGGGGGGGCAACAAGAGACCCAGTACTTC.

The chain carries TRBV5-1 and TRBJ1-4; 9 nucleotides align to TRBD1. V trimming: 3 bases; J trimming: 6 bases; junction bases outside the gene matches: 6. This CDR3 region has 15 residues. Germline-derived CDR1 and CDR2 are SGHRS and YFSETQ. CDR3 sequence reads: CASSWGQGRDEKLFF. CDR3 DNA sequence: TGCGCCAGCAGCTGGGGACAGGGACGGGATGAAAAACTGTTTTTT. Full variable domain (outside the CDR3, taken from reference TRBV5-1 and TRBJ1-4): KAGVTQTPRYLIKTRGQQVTLSCSPISGHRSVSWYQQTPGQGLQFLFEYFSETQRNKGNFPGRFSGRQFSNSRSEMNVSTLELGDSALYLCASSWGQGRDEKLFFGSGTQLSVL.

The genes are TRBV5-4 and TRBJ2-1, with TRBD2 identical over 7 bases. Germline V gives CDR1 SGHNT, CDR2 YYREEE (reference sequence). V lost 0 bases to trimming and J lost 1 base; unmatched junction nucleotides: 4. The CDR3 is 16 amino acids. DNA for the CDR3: TGTGCCAGCAGCTTGGTGGGCGGGAGATCCTACAATGAGCAGTTCTTC. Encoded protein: CASSLVGGRSYNEQFF.

This CDR3 reads CASSFSIGSGRGGDTQYF. The CDR3 region has the DNA TGTGCCAGCAGTTTCTCGATCGGAAGCGGGAGGGGTGGAGATACGCAGTATTTT. The chain uses TRBV7-2 and TRBJ2-3, with TRBD2 matching 10 bases. This CDR3 comprises 18 residues. Trimming removed 6 bases from V and 5 bases from J; junction bases left unmatched: 17. Germline V gene lookup returns CDR1 SGHTA and CDR2 FQGNSA.

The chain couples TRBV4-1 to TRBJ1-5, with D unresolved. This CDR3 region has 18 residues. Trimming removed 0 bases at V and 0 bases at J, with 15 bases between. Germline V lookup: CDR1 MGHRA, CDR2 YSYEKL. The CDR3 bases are TGCGCCAGCAGCCAAGATATTAGGTCGGACCGTAGCAATCAGCCCCAGCATTTT. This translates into CASSQDIRSDRSNQPQHF.

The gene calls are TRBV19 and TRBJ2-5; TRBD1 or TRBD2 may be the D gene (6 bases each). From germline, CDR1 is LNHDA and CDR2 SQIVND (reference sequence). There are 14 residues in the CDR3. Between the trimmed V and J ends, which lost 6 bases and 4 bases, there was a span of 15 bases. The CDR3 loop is CASSLTGGAETQYF. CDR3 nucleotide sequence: TGTGCCAGTAGCCTGACAGGAGGGGCAGAGACCCAGTACTTC.

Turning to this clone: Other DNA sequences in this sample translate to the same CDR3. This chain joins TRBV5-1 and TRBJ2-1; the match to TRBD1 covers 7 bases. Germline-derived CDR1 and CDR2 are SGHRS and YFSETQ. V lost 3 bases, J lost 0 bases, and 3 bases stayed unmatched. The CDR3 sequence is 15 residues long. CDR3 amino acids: CASSSQGSSYNEQFF. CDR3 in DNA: TGCGCCAGCAGCTCACAGGGGAGCTCCTACAATGAGCAGTTCTTC.

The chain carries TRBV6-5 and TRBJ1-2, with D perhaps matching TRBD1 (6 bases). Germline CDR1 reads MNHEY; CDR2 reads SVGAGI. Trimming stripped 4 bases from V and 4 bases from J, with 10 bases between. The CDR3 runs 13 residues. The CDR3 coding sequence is TGTGCCAGCAGTTTTTTACAGGGCTATGGCTACACCTTC. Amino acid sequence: CASSFLQGYGYTF.

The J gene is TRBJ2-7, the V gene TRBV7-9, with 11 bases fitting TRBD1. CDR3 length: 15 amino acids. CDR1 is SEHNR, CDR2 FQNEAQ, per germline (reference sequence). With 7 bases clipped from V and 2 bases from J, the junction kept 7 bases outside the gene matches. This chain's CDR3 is CASNQPGQGAYEQYF. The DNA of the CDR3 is TGTGCCAGCAACCAGCCGGGACAGGGGGCCTACGAGCAGTACTTC.

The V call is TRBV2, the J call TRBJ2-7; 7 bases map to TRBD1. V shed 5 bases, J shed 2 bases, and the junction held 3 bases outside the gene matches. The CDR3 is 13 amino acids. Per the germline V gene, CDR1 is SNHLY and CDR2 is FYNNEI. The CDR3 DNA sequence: TGTGCCAGCAGTCGGGACAGAACCTACGAGCAGTACTTC. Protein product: CASSRDRTYEQYF.

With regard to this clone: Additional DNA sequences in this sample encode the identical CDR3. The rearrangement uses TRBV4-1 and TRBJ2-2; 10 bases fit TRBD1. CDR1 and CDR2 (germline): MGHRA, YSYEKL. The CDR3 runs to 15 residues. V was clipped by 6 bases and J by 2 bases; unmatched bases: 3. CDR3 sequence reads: CASSRTGGNTGELFF. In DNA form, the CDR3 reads TGCGCCAGCAGTCGGACAGGGGGAAACACCGGGGAGCTGTTTTTT.

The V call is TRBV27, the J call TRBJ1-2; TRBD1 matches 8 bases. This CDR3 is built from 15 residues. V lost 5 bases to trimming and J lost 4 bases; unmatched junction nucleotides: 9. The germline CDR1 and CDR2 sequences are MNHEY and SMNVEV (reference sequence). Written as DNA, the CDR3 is TGTGCCAGCAGTCCAAGGACAGGGACCCTCTATGGCTACACCTTC. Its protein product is CASSPRTGTLYGYTF.

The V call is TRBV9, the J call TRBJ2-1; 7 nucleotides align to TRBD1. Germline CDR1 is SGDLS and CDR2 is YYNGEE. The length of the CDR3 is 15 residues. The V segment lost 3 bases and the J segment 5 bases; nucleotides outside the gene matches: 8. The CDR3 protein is CASSATGTVNNEQFF. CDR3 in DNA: TGTGCCAGCAGCGCAACCGGGACAGTAAACAATGAGCAGTTCTTC.

The CDR3 here is CASSYSGGAVEAFF. In DNA form, the CDR3 reads TGTGCCAGCAGTTACTCGGGGGGGGCTGTCGAAGCTTTCTTT. The chain joins TRBV6-5 to TRBJ1-1, with D perhaps TRBD1 (6 bases). Germline V gene data show CDR1 as MNHEY and CDR2 as SVGAGI. V gave up 0 bases and J gave up 8 bases, with 13 bases separating them. CDR3 length: 14 amino acids.

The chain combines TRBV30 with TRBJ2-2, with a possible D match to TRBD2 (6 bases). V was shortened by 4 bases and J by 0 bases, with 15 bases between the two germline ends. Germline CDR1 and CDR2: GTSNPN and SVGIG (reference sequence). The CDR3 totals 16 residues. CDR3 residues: CAWKAGLGANTGELFF. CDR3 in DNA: TGTGCCTGGAAAGCGGGTTTGGGAGCGAACACCGGGGAGCTGTTTTTT.

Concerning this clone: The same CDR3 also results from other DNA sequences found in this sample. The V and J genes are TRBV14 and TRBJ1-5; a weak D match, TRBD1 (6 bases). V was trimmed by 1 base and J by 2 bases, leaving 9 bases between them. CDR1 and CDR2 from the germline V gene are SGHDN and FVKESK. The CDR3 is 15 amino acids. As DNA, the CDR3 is TGTGCCAGCAGCCAAGGGGGGCTTGGCAATCAGCCCCAGCATTTT. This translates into CASSQGGLGNQPQHF.

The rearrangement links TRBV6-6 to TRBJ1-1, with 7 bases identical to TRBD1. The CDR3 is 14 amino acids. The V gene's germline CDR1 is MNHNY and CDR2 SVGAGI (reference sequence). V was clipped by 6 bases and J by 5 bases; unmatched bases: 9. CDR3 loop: CASSRRQGGTEAFF. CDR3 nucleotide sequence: TGTGCCAGCAGCCGAAGACAGGGAGGGACTGAAGCTTTCTTT.

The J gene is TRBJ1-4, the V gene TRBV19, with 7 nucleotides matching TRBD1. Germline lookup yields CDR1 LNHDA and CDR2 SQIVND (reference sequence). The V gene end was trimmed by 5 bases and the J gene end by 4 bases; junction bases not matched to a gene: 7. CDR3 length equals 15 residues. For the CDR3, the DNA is TGTGCCAGTAGTCCACGGACAGGAAATAATGAAAAACTGTTTTTT. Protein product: CASSPRTGNNEKLFF.

The CDR3 bases are TGTGCCAGCAGCTTAGTCGATTTGGGGCGTCGCTCTGGAAACACCATATATTTT. Its protein product is CASSLVDLGRRSGNTIYF. The chain links TRBV7-9 to TRBJ1-3, with a tentative D call TRBD1 (5 bases). Germline V lookup: CDR1 SEHNR, CDR2 FQNEAQ (reference sequence). V lost 1 base and J lost 0, with 16 bases in between. The CDR3 totals 18 residues.

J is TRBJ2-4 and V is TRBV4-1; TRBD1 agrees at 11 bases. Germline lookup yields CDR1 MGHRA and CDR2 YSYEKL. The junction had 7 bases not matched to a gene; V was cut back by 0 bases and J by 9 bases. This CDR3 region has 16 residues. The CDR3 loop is CASSQEGTGGRSIQYF. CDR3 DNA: TGCGCCAGCAGCCAAGAAGGGACAGGGGGACGGAGCATTCAGTACTTC.